This T cell receptor (beta chain) stems from a study of human T cells and chemical hapten exposure. About the study: The study sensitized with 2% DPC on a 2 cm by 2 cm patch of upper inner arm skin. 0.01% DPC was applied to the upper back in patch tests, which were read at 6 days. Study results and caveats: The study found expanded TCRs formed significantly more large CDR3 similarity clusters than controls. TCRs exceeding a frequency of 1 in 1000 stayed unchanged under DPC sensitization.

The CDR3 spans 11 residues. V was cut by 6 bases and J by 10 bases, with 12 bases left in between. Time point noted: pre-sensitization, week 0. Noted treatment: therapeutic diphenylcyclopropenone sensitization with weekly scalp DPC. In TCRdb, the RACE reads were re-called with MiXCR into one record per CDR3 protein. The repertoire holds 270,000 or so distinct CDR3 sequences, with 7.7% as singletons. At least ten counts were recorded for this clonotype. What it binds is not known. The sample was whole blood, taken in connection with sensitization to the hapten diphenylcyclopropenone (DPC). This clonotype was obtained from a man between 18 and 29 years old with alopecia areata. Some clones in this sample may be carry-over from other donors' samples. The chain employs TRBV12-3 or TRBV12-4 and TRBJ1-1; the D is unclear. The CDR3 region has the DNA TGTGCCAGCAGAGCCGCAGCGACAGCTTTCTTT. It yields the protein CASRAAATAFF.